Listed below are T cell receptor beta chains from one sample, sequenced in a study of response to subunit inactivated influenza vaccine. TCRdb reprocessed the RT-PCR reads via MiXCR and lists one record per CDR3 protein. Of approximately 530,000 distinct CDR3 sequences listed, approximately 7.6% are singletons. The sequencing here drew on PBMCs from blood, taken less than 25 months after vaccination. These receptors came from a man between 45 and 75 years old who received an inactivated influenza vaccine. CDR3s include the opening cysteine and the closing phenylalanine or tryptophan. Fields, in order: V gene, CDR3 length, clone size, D gene, J gene, CDR3 DNA, CDR3 protein. The D gene is left open where the match is weak. Clone size, where shown, is once, few, many, or a class for clones that have expanded.

V gene: TRBV7-9
CDR3 length: 14
clone size: few
D gene: .
J gene: TRBJ1-4
CDR3 DNA: TGTGCCAGCAGCTTAGTAACATGGGATGAAAAACTGTTTTTT
CDR3 protein: CASSLVTWDEKLFF

V gene: TRBV18
CDR3 length: 16
clone size: few
D gene: .
J gene: TRBJ1-4
CDR3 DNA: TGTGCCAGCTCATCGGACATCCGCAAGAGGAATGAAAAACTGTTTTTT
CDR3 protein: CASSSDIRKRNEKLFF

V gene: TRBV15
CDR3 length: 15
clone size: many
D gene: .
J gene: TRBJ2-3
CDR3 DNA: TGTGCCACCAGCAGAGAACGACTAGACACAGATACGCAGTATTTT
CDR3 protein: CATSRERLDTDTQYF

V gene: TRBV2
CDR3 length: 19
clone size: few
D gene: TRBD2
J gene: TRBJ2-2
CDR3 DNA: TGTGCCAGCAGTCCAAAGCTGACTAGCGGGAGAAGTGAAACCGGGGAGCTGTTTTTT
CDR3 protein: CASSPKLTSGRSETGELFF

V gene: TRBV20-1
CDR3 length: 15
clone size: few
D gene: TRBD2
J gene: TRBJ2-3
CDR3 DNA: TGCAGTGGCCAGAGACTAGCGACTAGCACAGATACGCAGTATTTT
CDR3 protein: CSGQRLATSTDTQYF

V gene: TRBV2
CDR3 length: 14
clone size: .
D gene: .
J gene: TRBJ2-1
CDR3 DNA: TGTGCCAGCAGCGACTTTTCGGGGGACAATGAGCAGTTCTTC
CDR3 protein: CASSDFSGDNEQFF

V gene: TRBV28
CDR3 length: 15
clone size: .
D gene: .
J gene: TRBJ1-5
CDR3 DNA: TGTGCCAGCAGGGAGGCTTTATTTAGGAATCAGCCCCAGCATTTT
CDR3 protein: CASREALFRNQPQHF

V gene: TRBV7-9
CDR3 length: 10
clone size: .
D gene: .
J gene: TRBJ1-1
CDR3 DNA: TGTGCCAGCAGGGACACTGAAGCTTTCTTT
CDR3 protein: CASRDTEAFF

V gene: TRBV11-2
CDR3 length: 14
clone size: once
D gene: TRBD1
J gene: TRBJ2-2
CDR3 DNA: TGTGCCGGCAGCTTGCTCGACAGGGCCGGGGAGCTGTTTTTT
CDR3 protein: CAGSLLDRAGELFF

V gene: TRBV10-3
CDR3 length: 14
clone size: few
D gene: TRBD1
J gene: TRBJ2-7
CDR3 DNA: TGTGCCATCAGCCGGGACAGGGGAGCCTACGAGCAGTACTTC
CDR3 protein: CAISRDRGAYEQYF

V gene: TRBV15
CDR3 length: 15
clone size: .
D gene: TRBD1
J gene: TRBJ2-1
CDR3 DNA: TGTGCCACCAGCAGACTCGACAGGGGGTACAATGAGCAGTTCTTC
CDR3 protein: CATSRLDRGYNEQFF

V gene: TRBV27
CDR3 length: 15
clone size: .
D gene: .
J gene: TRBJ2-1
CDR3 DNA: TGTGCCAGCAGTCCACTCCCACTGGGGTACAATGAGCAGTTCTTC
CDR3 protein: CASSPLPLGYNEQFF

V gene: TRBV6-5
CDR3 length: 18
clone size: .
D gene: .
J gene: TRBJ2-2
CDR3 DNA: TGTGCCAGCAGTTCCCGAGACACAGGGAAAGGGAGCACCGGGGAGCTGTTTTTT
CDR3 protein: CASSSRDTGKGSTGELFF

V gene: TRBV5-4
CDR3 length: 14
clone size: .
D gene: TRBD2
J gene: TRBJ2-1
CDR3 DNA: TGTGCCAGCAGCTCCGGGACTAGCGGTTGGGAGCAGTTCTTC
CDR3 protein: CASSSGTSGWEQFF

V gene: TRBV9
CDR3 length: 14
clone size: many
D gene: .
J gene: TRBJ2-7
CDR3 DNA: TGTGCCAGCAGCGCCTCCGGAGGGTCGGGGGAGCAGTACTTC
CDR3 protein: CASSASGGSGEQYF

V gene: TRBV7-6
CDR3 length: 13
clone size: many
D gene: TRBD2
J gene: TRBJ2-7
CDR3 DNA: TGTGCCAGCAGCTTAGAGTTGGCGGGAGTAAAGTACTTC
CDR3 protein: CASSLELAGVKYF

V gene: TRBV6-5
CDR3 length: 15
clone size: .
D gene: .
J gene: TRBJ1-5
CDR3 DNA: TGTGCCAGCAGTTTTGACAGGTATAGCAATCAGCCCCAGCATTTT
CDR3 protein: CASSFDRYSNQPQHF

V gene: TRBV20-1
CDR3 length: 13
clone size: few
D gene: TRBD1
J gene: TRBJ2-7
CDR3 DNA: TGCAGTGCTAAGGGACAGGGGGCTTACGAGCAGTACTTC
CDR3 protein: CSAKGQGAYEQYF

V gene: TRBV6-1
CDR3 length: 15
clone size: .
D gene: TRBD2
J gene: TRBJ2-3
CDR3 DNA: TGTGCCAGCAGCTCCTGGACTAGCGGCACAGATACGCAGTATTTT
CDR3 protein: CASSSWTSGTDTQYF

V gene: TRBV28
CDR3 length: 12
clone size: .
D gene: .
J gene: TRBJ2-7
CDR3 DNA: TGTGCCAGCCAATATATGACCTACGAGCAGTACTTC
CDR3 protein: CASQYMTYEQYF

V gene: TRBV7-2
CDR3 length: 15
clone size: many
D gene: TRBD1
J gene: TRBJ1-2
CDR3 DNA: TGTGCCAGCAGCCCTCAAACGGGACAGGGGGCGGGCTACACCTTC
CDR3 protein: CASSPQTGQGAGYTF

V gene: TRBV7-9
CDR3 length: 14
clone size: .
D gene: .
J gene: TRBJ1-3
CDR3 DNA: TGTGCCAGCAGCTTAGAGGCTCAGAAAAACACCATATATTTT
CDR3 protein: CASSLEAQKNTIYF

V gene: TRBV20-1
CDR3 length: 18
clone size: .
D gene: TRBD2
J gene: TRBJ2-1
CDR3 DNA: TGCAGTGCTAGAGATGGGACTAGCGGGCCCGTACGGTACAATGAGCAGTTCTTC
CDR3 protein: CSARDGTSGPVRYNEQFF

V gene: TRBV4-3
CDR3 length: 15
clone size: many
D gene: TRBD1
J gene: TRBJ1-1
CDR3 DNA: TGCGCCAGCAGCCACCTTGACAGGGACCACACTGAAGCTTTCTTT
CDR3 protein: CASSHLDRDHTEAFF

V gene: TRBV6-1
CDR3 length: 15
clone size: many
D gene: TRBD1
J gene: TRBJ2-5
CDR3 DNA: TGTGCCAGCAGTGGAGGGACAGGGGGGAAGATGACCCAGTACTTC
CDR3 protein: CASSGGTGGKMTQYF

V gene: TRBV4-1
CDR3 length: 16
clone size: few
D gene: .
J gene: TRBJ1-1
CDR3 DNA: TGCGCCAGCAGCCAAGATTGGACAGCGATTCTTTCTGAAGCTTTCTTT
CDR3 protein: CASSQDWTAILSEAFF

V gene: TRBV5-1
CDR3 length: 14
clone size: many
D gene: TRBD2
J gene: TRBJ2-3
CDR3 DNA: TGCGCCAGCATGGTTATGACTAGCGGAGATACGCAGTATTTT
CDR3 protein: CASMVMTSGDTQYF

V gene: TRBV6-5
CDR3 length: 16
clone size: .
D gene: .
J gene: TRBJ2-2
CDR3 DNA: TGTGCCAGCAGTTCTATACCTAGCCCGAACACCGGGGAGCTGTTTTTT
CDR3 protein: CASSSIPSPNTGELFF

V gene: TRBV3-1
CDR3 length: 16
clone size: few
D gene: .
J gene: TRBJ2-3
CDR3 DNA: TGTGCCAGCAGCCAAGAATCCCGAGATATCACAGATACGCAGTATTTT
CDR3 protein: CASSQESRDITDTQYF

V gene: TRBV5-1
CDR3 length: 15
clone size: many
D gene: .
J gene: TRBJ2-1
CDR3 DNA: TGCGCCAGCAGTGGGTTAGGGGGAGACAACAATGAGCAGTTCTTC
CDR3 protein: CASSGLGGDNNEQFF

V gene: TRBV7-8
CDR3 length: 13
clone size: many
D gene: TRBD1
J gene: TRBJ1-2
CDR3 DNA: TGTGCCAGCAGCTTAGCAGGGGGCGGTGGCTACACCTTC
CDR3 protein: CASSLAGGGGYTF

V gene: TRBV11-2
CDR3 length: 15
clone size: many
D gene: TRBD1
J gene: TRBJ2-1
CDR3 DNA: TGTGCCAGCAGCTTAGATCTAACAGGGGTCAATGAGCAGTTCTTC
CDR3 protein: CASSLDLTGVNEQFF

V gene: TRBV6-5
CDR3 length: 13
clone size: .
D gene: .
J gene: TRBJ2-5
CDR3 DNA: TGTGCCAGCAGTTACTCGCAGCAAGAGACCCAGTACTTC
CDR3 protein: CASSYSQQETQYF

V gene: TRBV10-3
CDR3 length: 13
clone size: many
D gene: .
J gene: TRBJ1-5
CDR3 DNA: TGTGCCATCAGTGAGTCAGGGGATCAGCCCCAGCATTTT
CDR3 protein: CAISESGDQPQHF

V gene: TRBV10-3
CDR3 length: 14
clone size: few
D gene: .
J gene: TRBJ1-1
CDR3 DNA: TGTGCCATCAGTGAGGGACAGCAGAACACTGAAGCTTTCTTT
CDR3 protein: CAISEGQQNTEAFF

V gene: TRBV5-1
CDR3 length: 16
clone size: few
D gene: .
J gene: TRBJ2-7
CDR3 DNA: TGCGCCAGCAGCTTGGCCGGTCACAGGTCAGCCTACGAGCAGTACTTC
CDR3 protein: CASSLAGHRSAYEQYF

V gene: TRBV10-3
CDR3 length: 15
clone size: many
D gene: TRBD2
J gene: TRBJ2-3
CDR3 DNA: TGTGCCATCAGCGCCGGGACTAGCGAGGCAGATACGCAGTATTTT
CDR3 protein: CAISAGTSEADTQYF

V gene: TRBV24-1
CDR3 length: 16
clone size: many
D gene: .
J gene: TRBJ2-3
CDR3 DNA: TGTGCCACCAGTGATTTTGGAGGGGGTGTGACAGATACGCAGTATTTT
CDR3 protein: CATSDFGGGVTDTQYF

V gene: TRBV18
CDR3 length: 15
clone size: many
D gene: TRBD2
J gene: TRBJ2-2
CDR3 DNA: TGTGCCAGCTCACCATGGACTAGCGGCACCGGGGAGCTGTTTTTT
CDR3 protein: CASSPWTSGTGELFF

V gene: TRBV6-2/TRBV6-3
CDR3 length: 11
clone size: few
D gene: .
J gene: TRBJ1-1
CDR3 DNA: TGTGCCAGCAGTACAGGCAGCGGAGCTTTCTTT
CDR3 protein: CASSTGSGAFF

V gene: TRBV2
CDR3 length: 14
clone size: .
D gene: .
J gene: TRBJ2-2
CDR3 DNA: TGTGCCAGCAGTGGCGTAATGAACACCGGGGAGCTGTTTTTT
CDR3 protein: CASSGVMNTGELFF

V gene: TRBV7-9
CDR3 length: 17
clone size: many
D gene: .
J gene: TRBJ2-4
CDR3 DNA: TGTGCCAGCAGCAGCTTAGGCCTACTCGTGGGCAAAAACATTCAGTACTTC
CDR3 protein: CASSSLGLLVGKNIQYF

V gene: TRBV4-1
CDR3 length: 18
clone size: .
D gene: TRBD1
J gene: TRBJ1-4
CDR3 DNA: TGCGCCAGCAGCCAACGTTTTACTACAGGGGCGGTAGATGAAAAACTGTTTTTT
CDR3 protein: CASSQRFTTGAVDEKLFF

V gene: TRBV12-3/TRBV12-4
CDR3 length: 15
clone size: .
D gene: .
J gene: TRBJ2-1
CDR3 DNA: TGTGCCAGCAGTTTCAGTGGCCGCTCCTACAATGAGCAGTTCTTC
CDR3 protein: CASSFSGRSYNEQFF

V gene: TRBV24-1
CDR3 length: 13
clone size: few
D gene: .
J gene: TRBJ1-2
CDR3 DNA: TGTGCCACCAGTGACCCCACCTGGAATGGCTACACCTTC
CDR3 protein: CATSDPTWNGYTF

V gene: TRBV7-2
CDR3 length: 15
clone size: many
D gene: TRBD2
J gene: TRBJ2-1
CDR3 DNA: TGTGCCAGCAGCTTAGAGCGGGAGGGCCGGTATGAGCAGTTCTTC
CDR3 protein: CASSLEREGRYEQFF

V gene: TRBV7-2
CDR3 length: 12
clone size: .
D gene: .
J gene: TRBJ1-2
CDR3 DNA: TGTGCCAGCAGCCTAAGACAGGCCCGCTACACCTTC
CDR3 protein: CASSLRQARYTF

V gene: TRBV2
CDR3 length: 15
clone size: few
D gene: TRBD1
J gene: TRBJ1-6
CDR3 DNA: TGTGCCAGCGGGGCGGGACAGGGGAGGAGATCACCCCTCCACTTT
CDR3 protein: CASGAGQGRRSPLHF

V gene: TRBV20-1
CDR3 length: 13
clone size: many
D gene: TRBD1
J gene: TRBJ2-1
CDR3 DNA: TGCAGTGCTTATACGGGGACAGGGGAATCCGAGTTCTTC
CDR3 protein: CSAYTGTGESEFF

V gene: TRBV20-1
CDR3 length: 14
clone size: .
D gene: .
J gene: TRBJ1-6
CDR3 DNA: TGCAGTGCTAGAGTGGGGGCTTATAATTCACCCCTCCACTTT
CDR3 protein: CSARVGAYNSPLHF